What follows describes a single T cell receptor beta chain. This entry comes from a study of blood T cell repertoires in COVID-19. Whole-study context: Samples representing acute and convalescent COVID-19 were sourced from the United States, Italy and Spain. Sample material is recorded as cDNA or gDNA derived from T cells, B-cell-depleted T cells, or PBMCs.

A Seattle source enrolled patients during active infection and followed them longitudinally. In the study's own analysis: Cell counts per sample came from amplifying reference gene primers. Assay used: immunoSEQ multiplex PCR; TCRdb lists only in-frame clones, some missing. V and J calls and clone size follow that table, whereas D and trimming were derived from the DNA. The repertoire holds 200,000 to 250,000 clones, with 75% to 90% as singletons. V gave up 5 bases and J gave up 1 base, with 11 bases separating them. The CDR3 length is 14 residues. Germline CDR1 is MDHEN and CDR2 is SYDVKM. The TCR comes from a woman between 70 and 85 years old with COVID-19, enrolled during active disease. The sample consisted of peripheral blood. The gene calls are TRBV28 and TRBJ1-2, with D possibly being TRBD1 (5 bases). CDR3 nucleotide sequence: TGTGCCAGCAGTCCCGGGGGGGGTAACTATGGCTACACCTTC. This sequence encodes CASSPGGGNYGYTF.